These 30 T cell receptor beta chains share one sample of origin, sequenced in a study of blood T cell repertoires in COVID-19. Assay: immunoSEQ multiplex PCR; the TCRdb copy retains only in-frame clones and omits some. The top ten clones hold roughly 5% of a sample with fewer than 300,000 clones, around 83% of them seen once. Sequenced: peripheral blood. These receptors all come from an elderly man with acute or convalescent COVID-19.

The chain uses TRBV4-1 and TRBJ1-2; 12 bases match TRBD1. V was pared by 4 bases and J by 7 bases, with 7 bases of the junction left unmatched. Per the germline V gene, CDR1 is MGHRA and CDR2 is YSYEKL. This CDR3 contains 15 residues. CDR3 sequence (DNA): TGCGCCAGCAGCCGACCGGGACAGGGGGCCATTGGCTACACCTTC. This encodes CASSRPGQGAIGYTF.

This clone was counted only a few times. The CDR3 DNA follows: TGTGCCAGTAGTATAGGCGGACATAGCAATCAGCCCCAGCATTTT. It is translated as CASSIGGHSNQPQHF. This chain links TRBV19 with TRBJ1-5, with D perhaps TRBD1 (5 bases). V was pared by 1 base and J by 0 bases, with 7 bases between. CDR3 size: 15 residues. CDR1 is LNHDA and CDR2 is SQIVND in the germline V gene (reference sequence).

This chain joins TRBV18 and TRBJ2-5; 8 bases match TRBD1. V shed 3 bases, J shed 7 bases, and the junction held 4 bases outside the gene matches. CDR3 length: 13 amino acids. The germline V gene has CDR1 KGHSH and CDR2 LQKENI. CDR3: CASSPAGTGTQYF. The CDR3 DNA reads TGTGCCAGCTCACCTGCCGGGACAGGGACCCAGTACTTC.

The chain carries TRBV6-5 and TRBJ2-7, with TRBD2 matching over 7 bases. CDR1 is MNHEY and CDR2 is SVGAGI in the germline V gene. This CDR3 has 15 amino acids. Trimming removed 7 bases from V and 1 base from J; junction bases left unmatched: 10. The CDR3 DNA sequence: TGTGCCAGCAATCCCGAACCTAGCGGATCCTACGAGCAGTACTTC. Protein: CASNPEPSGSYEQYF.

The V call is TRBV7-9, the J call TRBJ2-3; 12 bases align to TRBD2. Germline V gene lookup returns CDR1 SEHNR and CDR2 FQNEAQ (reference sequence). The CDR3 spans 16 residues. V trimming: 4 bases; J trimming: 4 bases; junction bases outside the gene matches: 6. CDR3 protein: CASSSRLAGVADTQYF. DNA for the CDR3: TGTGCCAGCAGCTCAAGACTAGCGGGAGTCGCAGATACGCAGTATTTT.

The V and J genes are TRBV24-1 and TRBJ1-2; maybe TRBD1 (5 bases). Trimming stripped 5 bases from V and 5 bases from J, with 8 bases between. CDR3 length equals 12 residues. Germline V gene sequence: CDR1 KGHDR, CDR2 SFDVKD. This chain's CDR3 is CATSAQGYGYTF. The CDR3 DNA reads TGTGCCACCAGTGCCCAGGGTTATGGCTACACCTTC.

The chain joins TRBV29-1 to TRBJ2-1; tentative D call: TRBD1 (6 bases). Trimming cost V 7 bases and J 2 bases, with 9 bases left between them. Looked up from germline, CDR1 is SQVTM and CDR2 is ANQGSEA. The CDR3 length is 12 residues. The chain's CDR3 is CSEGETYNEQFF. The CDR3 nucleotides are TGCAGCGAGGGGGAGACCTACAATGAGCAGTTCTTC.

The chain couples TRBV29-1 to TRBJ2-5; weak D call: TRBD2 (5 bases). The germline CDR1 and CDR2 sequences are SQVTM and ANQGSEA. The CDR3 covers 13 residues. V was cut by 7 bases and J by 2 bases, with 14 bases left in between. This chain's CDR3 is CSALRGIQETQYF. The CDR3 nucleotides are TGCAGCGCCCTTCGAGGGATACAAGAGACCCAGTACTTC.

This chain joins TRBV28 and TRBJ2-7, with 8 bases lining up with TRBD1. Losses at the gene ends were 6 bases for V and 3 bases for J; bases not matched to a gene: 7. There are 14 residues in the CDR3. Germline V gene data show CDR1 as MDHEN and CDR2 as SYDVKM. Here the CDR3 DNA reads TGTGCCAGCAGCCGCGGGACAGGTCTCTACGAGCAGTACTTC. It specifies CASSRGTGLYEQYF.

This clone was picked up one time. The chain combines TRBV27 with TRBJ2-7; D remains unclear. This CDR3 has 14 amino acids. V was cut by 10 bases and J by 4 bases, with 20 bases left in between. CDR1 and CDR2 (germline): MNHEY, SMNVEV (reference sequence). CDR3 protein: CATYPHYPPYEQYF. The CDR3 nucleotides are TGTGCCACCTACCCGCACTATCCCCCTTACGAGCAGTACTTC.

The V gene is TRBV7-9, the J gene TRBJ2-1, with 10 bases that match TRBD2. Germline CDR1 reads SEHNR; CDR2 reads FQNEAQ (reference sequence). The CDR3 spans 16 residues. Trimming removed 2 bases from V and 5 bases from J; junction bases left unmatched: 6. The CDR3 nucleotides read TGTGCCAGCAGCTTATTGGGGCTAGCGGGAGACAATGAGCAGTTCTTC. Encoded protein: CASSLLGLAGDNEQFF.

This sequence joins TRBV5-1 and TRBJ1-2, with D tentatively TRBD1 (5 bases). This CDR3 has 14 residues. V was clipped by 7 bases and J by 6 bases, with 19 bases between them. The germline V gene encodes CDR1 SGHRS and CDR2 YFSETQ. CDR3 protein: CASSMEGKKNGYTF. The CDR3 nucleotides are TGCGCCAGCTCGATGGAGGGGAAGAAGAATGGCTACACCTTC.

The count of this clone is one. The chain employs TRBV5-1 and TRBJ1-1; D is unresolved. This CDR3 spans 14 amino acids. The germline gives CDR1 SGHRS, CDR2 YFSETQ. V dropped 5 bases and J dropped 1 base, with 12 bases sitting between them. The DNA for the CDR3 is TGCGCCAGCAGTATGAGTACCGGGAACACTGAAGCTTTCTTT. Amino acid sequence: CASSMSTGNTEAFF.

The rearrangement uses TRBV6-5 and TRBJ2-3, with TRBD2 matching 7 bases. The germline V gene has CDR1 MNHEY and CDR2 SVGAGI. The CDR3 loop spans 13 amino acids. V lost 6 bases, J lost 0 bases, and 0 bases stayed unmatched. CDR3 coding DNA: TGTGCCAGCAGGCGGGGGAGCACAGATACGCAGTATTTT. Amino acids: CASRRGSTDTQYF.

The chain recombines TRBV9 with TRBJ2-7; D perhaps matches TRBD1 (7 bases). The V and J ends lost 5 bases and 1 base respectively, with 16 bases between them. Germline V gene data show CDR1 as SGDLS and CDR2 as YYNGEE. The CDR3 covers 15 residues. The CDR3 sequence is CASSDQGGSSYEQYF. The CDR3 DNA sequence: TGTGCCAGCAGTGATCAGGGGGGAAGTTCCTACGAGCAGTACTTC.

The chain recombines TRBV28 with TRBJ2-7; 7 bases agree with TRBD1. The CDR3 has 15 residues. V dropped 8 bases and J dropped 0; count of bases not matched to a gene: 10. CDR1 and CDR2 from the germline V gene are MDHEN and SYDVKM. CDR3 region: CASGLYRGVSYEQYF. The CDR3 nucleotides are TGTGCCAGCGGATTATACAGGGGTGTCTCCTACGAGCAGTACTTC.

The chain uses TRBV6-2 or TRBV6-3 and TRBJ1-1, with TRBD1 matching 9 bases. Germline V gene lookup returns CDR1 MNHEY and CDR2 SVGEGT. Unmatched junction bases numbered 6, after V lost 6 bases and J lost 4 bases. This CDR3 comprises 14 residues. The CDR3 nucleotides read TGTGCCAGCAGCCAACAGGGGGCGGTCACTGAAGCTTTCTTT. Amino acids: CASSQQGAVTEAFF.

This chain joins TRBV6-5 and TRBJ1-3, with 10 positions matching TRBD1. This CDR3 has 15 amino acids. CDR1 MNHEY and CDR2 SVGAGI come from the germline V gene. V trimming: 6 bases; J trimming: 4 bases; junction bases outside the gene matches: 6. The CDR3 sequence is CASRRGQGSGNTIYF. CDR3 nucleotides: TGTGCCAGCAGGAGGGGACAGGGGAGCGGAAACACCATATATTTT.

The rearrangement links TRBV5-1 to TRBJ2-5; maybe TRBD1 (5 bases). The CDR3 covers 14 residues. Trimming removed 4 bases from V and 2 bases from J, with 12 bases in between. Germline-derived CDR1 and CDR2 are SGHRS and YFSETQ. CDR3 residues: CASSQGGGQETQYF. The CDR3 DNA sequence: TGCGCCAGCAGCCAGGGCGGCGGTCAAGAGACCCAGTACTTC.

The V gene is TRBV7-3, the J gene TRBJ2-3; TRBD2 might be the D (6 bases). Germline V CDR1 and CDR2: SGHTA, FQGTGA. The CDR3 has 13 residues. V lost 6 bases, J lost 4 bases, and 11 bases lay in between. The CDR3 loop is CASSRERSDTQYF. CDR3 bases: TGTGCCAGCAGTCGGGAGAGGTCAGATACGCAGTATTTT.

This clone was observed once. The chain employs TRBV6-2 or TRBV6-3 and TRBJ1-6, with D hard to call. The V and J ends lost 0 bases and 6 bases respectively, with 18 bases between them. In germline, CDR1 is MNHEY, CDR2 SVGEGT. The CDR3 loop spans 18 amino acids. CDR3 bases: TGTGCCAGCAGTTACTCGGAGGACTCCTCCCCGGCTAATTCACCCCTCCACTTT. This translates into CASSYSEDSSPANSPLHF.

The rearrangement joins TRBV9 to TRBJ2-7; 7 nucleotides agree with TRBD2. CDR1 is SGDLS, CDR2 YYNGEE, per germline. With V trimmed by 0 bases and J by 4 bases, 7 bases remained unmatched. The CDR3 has 15 residues. The CDR3 reads CASSVGGDYRYEQYF. In DNA, the CDR3 is TGTGCCAGCAGCGTAGGAGGGGACTACCGTTACGAGCAGTACTTC.

This chain connects TRBV27 to TRBJ2-7; D may be TRBD2 (6 bases). Germline assignment: CDR1 MNHEY and CDR2 SMNVEV (reference sequence). This CDR3 contains 13 residues. V was trimmed by 0 bases and J by 3 bases, leaving 6 bases between them. The CDR3 protein is CASSLSGGYEQYF. The CDR3 DNA is TGTGCCAGCAGTTTATCGGGGGGCTACGAGCAGTACTTC.

V and J are TRBV20-1 and TRBJ1-2, with a possible D match to TRBD1 (5 bases). The germline gives CDR1 DFQATT, CDR2 SNEGSKA (reference sequence). This CDR3 region has 12 residues. Trimming cost V 6 bases and J 8 bases, with 16 bases left between them. This CDR3 reads CSASSPGGGYTF. DNA of the CDR3: TGCAGTGCCAGTAGCCCGGGGGGAGGCTACACCTTC.

V and J are TRBV5-1 and TRBJ2-3, with D possibly TRBD2 on 6 matching bases. This CDR3 has 15 amino acids. The germline V gene encodes CDR1 SGHRS and CDR2 YFSETQ. The V end lost 0 bases, the J end lost 5 bases, and 13 bases lay between the germline ends. CDR3 sequence reads: CASSLGAIGGDTQYF. CDR3 sequence (DNA): TGCGCCAGCAGCTTGGGGGCCATCGGGGGAGATACGCAGTATTTT.

This clone occurred a few times. The chain is built from TRBV5-5 and TRBJ2-1, with D maybe TRBD1 (5 bases). Germline CDR1 is SGHKS and CDR2 is YYEKEE (reference sequence). The ends were cut back, 0 bases at V and 2 bases at J, with 9 bases in the middle. The CDR3 consists of 15 residues. Here the CDR3 reads CASSLGWGAYNEQFF. The CDR3 nucleotides are TGTGCCAGCAGCTTGGGATGGGGCGCCTACAATGAGCAGTTCTTC.

The chain has TRBV3-1 (or the pseudogene TRBV3-2) and TRBJ2-5; a possible D gene is TRBD1 (8 bases). The CDR3 extends over 14 amino acids. The germline CDR1 and CDR2 sequences are LGHDT and YNNKEL (reference sequence). Trimming cost V 4 bases and J 5 bases, with 14 bases left between them. CDR3 region: CASSRGQGGETQYF. The CDR3 coding sequence is TGTGCCAGCAGCCGAGGACAGGGAGGGGAGACCCAGTACTTC.

The chain uses TRBV5-6 and TRBJ2-7; D possibly corresponds to TRBD2 (6 bases). The ends were cut back, 0 bases at V and 2 bases at J, with 12 bases in the middle. Germline values: CDR1 SGHDT, CDR2 YYEEEE. This CDR3 comprises 15 residues. Written as DNA, the CDR3 is TGTGCCAGCAGCTTGGGGGGACTGACAACCTACGAGCAGTACTTC. As protein: CASSLGGLTTYEQYF.

The chain combines TRBV5-5 with TRBJ2-7; D not certain. The CDR3 length is 14 residues. The V end lost 1 base, the J end lost 2 bases, and 10 bases lay between the germline ends. From germline, CDR1 is SGHKS and CDR2 YYEKEE (reference sequence). The CDR3 DNA reads TGTGCCAGCAGCTTGTACATTGCCACCTACGAGCAGTACTTC. This codes for CASSLYIATYEQYF.

This clone was seen only a few times. This chain links TRBV19 with TRBJ2-7; possibly TRBD1 for D (5 bases). V was cut by 3 bases and J by 5 bases, with 14 bases left in between. Germline V CDR1 and CDR2: LNHDA, SQIVND (reference sequence). The length of the CDR3 is 14 residues. The CDR3 DNA sequence: TGTGCCAGTAGTATTGTCGGCAGGGCAAACGAGCAGTACTTC. It specifies CASSIVGRANEQYF.